The 26 T cell receptor beta chains below were found in one sample sequenced in a study of beta chain features in type 1 diabetes. Broader study findings: Shortening of TCRB CDR3s, moderate but significant, appeared in all four CD4+ subsets of Type 1 diabetes patients.

The investigators reverse transcribed all of the isolated RNA, so they sequenced expressed TCRB transcripts. Clones were sequenced by immunoSEQ multiplex PCR, and TCRdb holds only the in-frame ones, with some missing. The table has some 350,000 clones, approximately 15% seen once. Their antigens remain unidentified. The sequenced sample was naive CD4+ T cells from blood. These receptors all come from a woman between 18 and 29 years old with type 1 diabetes.

The rearrangement uses TRBV7-2 and TRBJ2-1, with 8 bases aligning to TRBD1. Germline V gene lookup returns CDR1 SGHTA and CDR2 FQGNSA. There are 18 residues in the CDR3. With V trimmed by 1 base and J by 4 bases, 12 bases remained unmatched. The CDR3 region has the DNA TGTGCCAGCAGCTTAGTTCGGGACAGGATTCGGGCATACAATGAGCAGTTCTTC. Protein sequence: CASSLVRDRIRAYNEQFF.

This clone appeared a few times. The CDR3 region has the DNA TGTGCCAGTAGTATAGCTGGGGGGGGCGAGCAGTACGTC. Translation gives CASSIAGGGEQYV. The gene calls are TRBV19 and TRBJ2-7; 7 nucleotides match TRBD2. Trimming removed 1 base from V and 6 bases from J; junction bases left unmatched: 3. The CDR3 consists of 13 residues. Germline-derived CDR1 and CDR2 are LNHDA and SQIVND (reference sequence).

The V call is TRBV6-5, the J call TRBJ2-2; TRBD1 matches 8 bases. V shed 4 bases, J shed 4 bases, and the junction held 5 bases outside the gene matches. CDR1 is MNHEY and CDR2 is SVGAGI in the germline V gene. The CDR3 is 15 residues long. The CDR3 DNA reads as TGTGCCAGCAGTTCCCAGGGGGCAAGCACCGGGGAGCTGTTTTTT. Translated, it gives CASSSQGASTGELFF.

The V and J genes are TRBV18 and TRBJ2-7; 9 nucleotides agree with TRBD1. The CDR3 is 15 amino acids. V lost 2 bases, J lost 2 bases, and 4 bases stayed unmatched. Germline V gene sequence: CDR1 KGHSH, CDR2 LQKENI. This chain's CDR3 is CASSPTRQGAYEQYF. CDR3 nucleotides: TGTGCCAGCTCACCAACGAGACAGGGGGCCTACGAGCAGTACTTC.

This clone appeared a few times. The chain couples TRBV5-1 to TRBJ1-1, with D uncertain. Trimming pared 0 bases from V and 3 bases from J, leaving 6 bases between. This CDR3 has 13 residues. Germline V lookup: CDR1 SGHRS, CDR2 YFSETQ. This chain's CDR3 is CASSLARYTEAFF. CDR3 nucleotide sequence: TGCGCCAGCAGCTTGGCCCGGTACACTGAAGCTTTCTTT.

This clone was counted only a few times. The J gene is TRBJ1-2, the V gene TRBV5-1; no clear D. Per the germline V gene, CDR1 is SGHRS and CDR2 is YFSETQ. This CDR3 comprises 15 residues. Between the trimmed V and J ends, which lost 0 bases and 5 bases, there was a span of 14 bases. CDR3 amino acids: CASSLGGSGSYGYTF. The CDR3 DNA reads TGCGCCAGCAGCTTGGGTGGGTCCGGGTCGTATGGCTACACCTTC.

In nucleotides, the CDR3 is TGTGCCAGCAGACAAACAGCTAACTATGGCTACACCTTC. Its protein is CASRQTANYGYTF. The genes are TRBV6-5 and TRBJ1-2; D is unresolved. Per the germline V gene, CDR1 is MNHEY and CDR2 is SVGAGI. With 6 bases removed from V and 0 bases from J, the gap between germline ends came to 8 bases. The CDR3 is 13 amino acids.

This clone occurred a few times. V gene TRBV7-2 combines with J gene TRBJ2-2, with a weak D call TRBD2 (6 bases). This CDR3 region has 14 residues. CDR1 and CDR2 (germline): SGHTA, FQGNSA. The V end lost 5 bases, the J end lost 10 bases, and 17 bases lay between the germline ends. CDR3 DNA sequence: TGTGCCAGCAGCCGGAACCTAGGGGACTTGGAGCTGTTTTTT. Translation: CASSRNLGDLELFF.

This chain connects TRBV19 to TRBJ2-5; perhaps TRBD1 as D (6 bases). The length of the CDR3 is 15 residues. The V and J ends lost 4 bases and 1 base respectively, with 13 bases between them. Germline-derived CDR1 and CDR2 are LNHDA and SQIVND (reference sequence). CDR3 sequence reads: CASSTSQGFQETQYF. CDR3 nucleotides: TGTGCCAGTAGTACTTCACAGGGCTTCCAAGAGACCCAGTACTTC. Full variable domain (remainder filled in from reference TRBV19 and TRBJ2-5): DGGITQSPKYLFRKEGQNVTLSCEQNLNHDAMYWYRQDPGQGLRLIYYSQIVNDFQKGDIAEGYSVSREKKESFPLTVTSAQKNPTAFYLCASSTSQGFQETQYFGPGTRLLVL.

Only a few counts were recorded for this clone. The gene calls are TRBV10-3 and TRBJ1-4; TRBD1 matches 7 bases. This CDR3 comprises 15 residues. The trim removed 0 bases at V and 8 bases at J, leaving 6 bases unmatched. Germline CDR1 and CDR2: ENHRY and SYGVKD. The CDR3 here is CAISESETGKEKLFF. DNA for the CDR3: TGTGCCATCAGTGAGTCCGAGACAGGGAAAGAAAAACTGTTTTTT.

A few counts support this clone. The chain combines TRBV27 with TRBJ2-5; 8 nucleotides agree with TRBD2. J gave up 5 bases and V 5 bases, and 10 bases lay outside the gene matches. Germline V gene lookup returns CDR1 MNHEY and CDR2 SMNVEV (reference sequence). This CDR3 spans 15 amino acids. DNA of the CDR3: TGTGCCAGCAGTCATAGCGGGAAGCGGAAGGAGACCCAGTACTTC. Protein sequence: CASSHSGKRKETQYF.

This clone was recorded a few times. The chain joins TRBV5-1 to TRBJ2-1, with TRBD1 matching over 7 bases. This CDR3 comprises 13 residues. Germline CDR1 and CDR2: SGHRS and YFSETQ. Trimming removed 0 bases from V and 9 bases from J; junction bases left unmatched: 3. CDR3 amino acids: CASSLAQGSEQFF. The CDR3 region has the DNA TGCGCCAGCAGCTTGGCACAGGGGAGTGAGCAGTTCTTC.

This clone occurred a few times. The chain has TRBV5-6 and TRBJ2-3; 7 bases line up with TRBD2. CDR1 SGHDT and CDR2 YYEEEE come from the germline V gene. V lost 3 bases to trimming and J lost 5 bases; unmatched junction nucleotides: 3. This CDR3 has 13 amino acids. The CDR3 DNA sequence: TGTGCCAGCAGCTCTATAGCGGGAGATACGCAGTATTTT. It specifies CASSSIAGDTQYF. The full variable domain, completed using reference TRBV5-6 and TRBJ2-3, is DAGVTQSPTHLIKTRGQQVTLRCSPKSGHDTVSWYQQALGQGPQFIFQYYEEEERQRGNFPDRFSGHQFPNYSSELNVNALLLGDSALYLCASSSIAGDTQYFGPGTRLTVL.

Here the CDR3 reads CASSVSSGLYTGELFF. The CDR3 nucleotides read TGTGCCAGCAGCGTATCTAGCGGGCTATACACCGGGGAGCTGTTTTTT. The genes are TRBV9 and TRBJ2-2; 8 nucleotides match TRBD2. This CDR3 contains 16 residues. J lost 3 bases, V lost 1 base, and 5 bases had no gene match. Germline CDR1 SGDLS, CDR2 YYNGEE.

This clone has only a few counts. The chain has TRBV28 and TRBJ2-7, with 10 positions matching TRBD1. The CDR3 covers 16 residues. Unmatched junction bases numbered 6, after V lost 4 bases and J lost 0 bases. Germline CDR1 MDHEN, CDR2 SYDVKM. In nucleotides, the CDR3 is TGTGCCAGCAGTTCCCAAGGGACAGGGGACTCCTACGAGCAGTACTTC. Translated, it gives CASSSQGTGDSYEQYF. Looking up the rest from reference TRBV28 and TRBJ2-7 gives the full variable domain: DVKVTQSSRYLVKRTGEKVFLECVQDMDHENMFWYRQDPGLGLRLIYFSYDVKMKEKGDIPEGYSVSREKKERFSLILESASTNQTSMYLCASSSQGTGDSYEQYFGPGTRLTVT.

The rearrangement uses TRBV5-4 and TRBJ2-5, with 8 bases fitting TRBD2. The germline CDR1 and CDR2 sequences are SGHNT and YYREEE (reference sequence). The CDR3 loop spans 15 amino acids. Unmatched junction bases numbered 10, after V lost 4 bases and J lost 5 bases. The CDR3 protein is CASSLVMGLGETQYF. The CDR3 DNA follows: TGTGCCAGCAGCCTCGTAATGGGACTAGGGGAGACCCAGTACTTC.

This clone was observed a few times. The chain joins TRBV4-2 to TRBJ2-3, with a possible D match to TRBD2 (5 bases). Germline values: CDR1 LGHNA, CDR2 YNFKEQ. This CDR3 region has 15 residues. Trimming stripped 4 bases from V and 0 bases from J, with 11 bases between. In DNA form, the CDR3 reads TGTGCCAGCAGCCCTTTGAGGGAGAGCACAGATACGCAGTATTTT. Protein product: CASSPLRESTDTQYF.

In its sample, this clone was seen a few times. This sequence joins TRBV7-8 and TRBJ2-5; 8 nucleotides agree with TRBD2. The CDR3 is made up of 14 amino acids. CDR1 SGHVS and CDR2 FQNEAQ come from the germline V gene. Trimming cost V 3 bases and J 5 bases; bases outside gene matches: 5. CDR3: CASSLGTSLETQYF. The CDR3 nucleotides read TGTGCCAGCAGCTTGGGGACTAGTCTCGAGACCCAGTACTTC.

Turning to this clone: Other DNA sequences within the sample encode an identical CDR3. The genes are TRBV5-1 and TRBJ1-1; D unresolved. Germline CDR1 is SGHRS and CDR2 is YFSETQ. The CDR3 spans 13 residues. V was pared by 1 base and J by 0 bases, with 4 bases between. The CDR3 nucleotides are TGCGCCAGCAGCTTGCTTGTGAACACTGAAGCTTTCTTT. It specifies CASSLLVNTEAFF.

This clone was observed a handful of times. V is TRBV29-1 and J is TRBJ2-2, with a weak D call TRBD2 (7 bases). The CDR3 has 15 residues. CDR1 and CDR2 from the germline V gene are SQVTM and ANQGSEA. The V gene lost 6 bases and the J gene lost 0 bases, with 14 bases spanning the gap. CDR3 nucleotide sequence: TGCAGCGTAGCCACGGGGGGCGCGAACACCGGGGAGCTGTTTTTT. This sequence encodes CSVATGGANTGELFF.

The CDR3, as DNA: TGTGCCAGTAGGTCCGGGACAGGGTATCAGCCCCAGCATTTT. Translated: CASRSGTGYQPQHF. The rearrangement joins TRBV19 to TRBJ1-5; 9 nucleotides line up with TRBD1. The CDR3 spans 14 residues. V shed 6 bases, J shed 5 bases, and the junction held 5 bases outside the gene matches. CDR1 and CDR2 (germline): LNHDA, SQIVND (reference sequence).

This chain links TRBV29-1 with TRBJ2-2, with 9 positions matching TRBD1. CDR3 size: 13 residues. The V segment lost 6 bases and the J segment 4 bases; nucleotides outside the gene matches: 3. Germline values: CDR1 SQVTM, CDR2 ANQGSEA. CDR3 loop: CSVHRGLTGELFF. As DNA, the CDR3 is TGCAGCGTCCACAGGGGGCTCACCGGGGAGCTGTTTTTT.

The rearrangement uses TRBV11-2 and TRBJ1-2, with a tentative D call TRBD1 (6 bases). Germline-derived CDR1 and CDR2 are SGHAT and FQNNGV. This CDR3 has 15 amino acids. V lost 6 bases and J 8 bases, leaving 22 bases between the germline ends. The CDR3 reads CASSPTRRTVLGYTF. The CDR3 nucleotides are TGTGCCAGCAGTCCCACCAGGCGGACAGTCCTGGGCTACACCTTC.

This chain connects TRBV27 to TRBJ1-5; weak D call: TRBD1 (6 bases). The CDR3 spans 19 residues. V was shortened by 3 bases and J by 1 base, with 22 bases between the two germline ends. Germline V gives CDR1 MNHEY, CDR2 SMNVEV (reference sequence). CDR3 protein: CASSFSGRTVGGSNQPQHF. In DNA form, the CDR3 reads TGTGCCAGCAGTTTTTCAGGCCGGACAGTCGGGGGGAGCAATCAGCCCCAGCATTTT.

This clone came up a few times. CDR3 sequence reads: CATSRGLAGIYNEQFF. CDR3 bases: TGTGCCACCAGCAGAGGACTAGCGGGGATATACAATGAGCAGTTCTTC. This rearrangement joins TRBV15 to TRBJ2-1, with 11 bases that match TRBD2. Losses at the gene ends were 1 base for V and 4 bases for J; bases not matched to a gene: 3. Germline V gene sequence: CDR1 LNHNV, CDR2 YYDKDF (reference sequence). The CDR3 has 16 amino acids.

The chain joins TRBV7-2 to TRBJ2-3, with 8 bases lining up with TRBD2. The V segment lost 5 bases and the J segment 2 bases; nucleotides outside the gene matches: 6. CDR1 is SGHTA, CDR2 FQGNSA, per germline. The CDR3 sequence is 15 residues long. In DNA form, the CDR3 reads TGTGCCAGCAGCCGAGCGGGAGCGCACACAGATACGCAGTATTTT. The encoded protein is CASSRAGAHTDTQYF.